This TCR beta chain originates from a study of blood T cells in healthy people across ages. Regarding the study as a whole: Estimates of diversity drawn from one million T cells were considered underestimates. The fall in TCR beta diversity per million T cells was roughly linear with age. Among long-lived donors, naive CD4+ cells were more numerous and diversity higher than in aged donors.

Comments on this clonotype: Its antigen is still unknown.

V was shortened by 2 bases and J by 4 bases, with 9 bases between the two germline ends. This CDR3 has 14 amino acids. Looked up from germline, CDR1 is KGHSH and CDR2 is LQKENI. A J-beta primer mix and a sample-barcoded 5' primer were used in a second PCR of about 6 to 12 cycles. No fewer than 3 million CDR3-containing paired-end reads came from each sample. TCRdb re-derived calls from the 5' RACE reads in MiXCR, one entry per CDR3 protein. The sample carries some 1.7 million distinct CDR3 sequences, approximately 28% recorded once. The sequence came from a woman aged 25 to 39 in good health. Sample: blood. This chain connects TRBV18 to TRBJ1-5; D unclear. CDR3 DNA sequence: TGTGCCAGCTCACCAGACACAATGAATCAGCCCCAGCATTTT. Encoded protein: CASSPDTMNQPQHF.